The clone carrying this T cell receptor beta chain was recorded many times. The antigen remains unidentified. V gave up 3 bases and J gave up 0 bases, with 2 bases separating them. The CDR3 has 12 residues. The germline V gene encodes CDR1 SEHNR and CDR2 FQNEAQ (reference sequence). A NOSPECS grade of at least 4, a Clinical Activity Score of at least 3 and duration under 3 months were recorded in ophthalmopathy patients. The PBMCs were sourced from fresh peripheral blood (about 10 ml). This sample was included in a study of T cells in Graves' hyperthyroidism and ophthalmopathy. Study-wide results and limits: Blood also carried most thyroid clonotypes expanded above 0.001.

TCR beta CDR3 regions were amplified from RNA transcripts. HTBI primers were the set used in a first-round RT-PCR of the TCR CDR3. TCRdb redid the calling of the multiplex PCR reads with MiXCR, one entry per CDR3 protein. This sample yields about 380,000 distinct CDR3 sequences, of which roughly 15% are seen a single time; around 19% belongs to the top ten. The sequencing input was blood. The chain links TRBV7-9 to TRBJ1-1; D call uncertain. The TCR comes from a woman aged 25 to 39 with Graves' ophthalmopathy. The CDR3 protein is CASSFLNTEAFF. For the CDR3, the DNA is TGTGCCAGCAGCTTCTTGAACACTGAAGCTTTCTTT.